This record covers a single T cell receptor (beta chain). Its antigen is unknown. Base qualities are not provided; no much larger clone lies one nucleotide away. For CDR1 and CDR2, the germline V gene lists MNHNS and SASEGT. The CDR3 measures 16 amino acids from cysteine to phenylalanine. The CDR3 DNA has 48 bases and is translated from base 1. V is shortened by 1 base, J by 8 bases, and the region joining them spans 18 bases. The immunoSEQ Assay, a bias-controlled multiplex PCR, was used to amplify TCRbeta CDR3 regions from genomic DNA. Per the source publication's procedure: Within the assay, amplification of reference gene primers was used to estimate how many nucleated cells each sample contained. To quantify the absolute abundance of each unique TCRbeta CDR3 rearrangement, sequence reads were collapsed and filtered. For each sample, productive Simpson clonality was calculated by taking the square root of Simpson's diversity index across productive rearrangements. Drawn from immuneACCESS, this table holds only the in-frame rearrangements with V and J called that TCRdb kept. Clones are partly lost; checked studies trace under half to an unresolved V gene and leave the rest unexplained. Clone size and V and J calls were adopted from that table, with D and trimming inferred from the DNA. A total of about 380,000 clones appear in this sample, around 84% of them only once. 3% to 4% of the sample lies in the top ten.

Collaborating institutions collected whole blood in K2EDTA tubes following their own protocols. For TCRbeta analysis, collaborators shipped samples as frozen whole blood, isolated PBMCs, or DNA extracted from either of those sample types. This specimen belongs to a study of blood T cell repertoires in COVID-19 (dated by TCRdb to about 2020). About the full investigation: Collaborator samples came from the United States, Italy and Spain and covered acute and convalescent phases of COVID-19. The samples were drawn from the first 160 participants of the ongoing ImmuneRACE study and from 1,254 subjects provided by 6 global collaborators. Where available, HLA class I and class II types were obtained from metadata supplied by the sample provider rather than from assay-based typing. Subjects who had been exposed to COVID-19, were actively infected with it, or had recovered from it provided the deeply sampled blood TCRbeta repertoires that made up the dataset. The prospective study material was composed of cDNA or gDNA derived from T cells, B-cell-depleted T cells, or PBMCs. The repertoires were made available in a free public database intended to serve as a resource for research on the immune response to SARS-CoV-2. Nearly every sample came with metadata listing a de-identified subject ID, COVID-19 status, age in years and sex. Here is what the overall study found, with its caveats: How much clinical and demographic metadata was included differed by source and by participant, and the metadata was provided uncurated.

The V and J segments used are TRBV6-1 and TRBJ1-5; the D region possibly corresponds to TRBD1 (5 bases align). The sequence was obtained from a woman aged 18 to 35 with acute or convalescent COVID-19. The sequenced material came from peripheral blood. In nucleotides, the sequence is TGTGCCAGCAGTGAAGAGGACGGGGGAGGTGTGGAGCCCCAGCATTTT. This encodes CASSEEDGGGVEPQHF.